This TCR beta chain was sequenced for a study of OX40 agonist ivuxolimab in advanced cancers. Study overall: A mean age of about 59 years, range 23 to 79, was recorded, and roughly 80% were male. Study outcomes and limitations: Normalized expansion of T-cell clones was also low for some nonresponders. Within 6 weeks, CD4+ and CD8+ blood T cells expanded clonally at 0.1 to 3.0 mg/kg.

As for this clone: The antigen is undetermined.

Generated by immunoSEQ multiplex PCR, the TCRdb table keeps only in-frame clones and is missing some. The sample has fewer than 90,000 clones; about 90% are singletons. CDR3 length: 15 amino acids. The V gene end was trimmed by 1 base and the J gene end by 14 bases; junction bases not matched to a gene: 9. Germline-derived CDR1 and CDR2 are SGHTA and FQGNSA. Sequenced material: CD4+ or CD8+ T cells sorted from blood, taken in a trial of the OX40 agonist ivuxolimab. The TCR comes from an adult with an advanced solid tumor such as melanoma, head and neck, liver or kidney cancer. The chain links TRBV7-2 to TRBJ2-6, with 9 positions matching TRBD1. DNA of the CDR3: TGTGCCAGCAGCTTAGTAACAGGGACAGGGTTGTTCCTGACTTTC. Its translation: CASSLVTGTGLFLTF.